These T cell receptor beta chains were read from a single sample in a study of T cell responses to AZD1222 COVID-19 vaccine. Data came from immunoSEQ multiplex PCR; TCRdb stores just in-frame clones and leaves some out. The table includes 90,000 to 140,000 clones, 89% detected once. The material sequenced was peripheral blood, taken 28 days after the second AZD1222 dose. Receptors originate from an adult who received the AZD1222 COVID-19 vaccine. The CDR3 runs from the conserved cysteine through the conserved F or W. D genes are given only for firm matches. Clone size is stated in some rows and not others, as once, few, many or a class when expanded.

V	size	J	D	DNA	CDR3
TRBV7-3	.	TRBJ2-7	TRBD2	TGTGCCAGCAGCTTAGAATCACTAGCGGGATACGAGCAGTACTTC	CASSLESLAGYEQYF
TRBV3-1/TRBV3-2	once	TRBJ2-7	.	TGTGCCAGCAGCCAAGCACTGGGCGGGGACGAGCAGTACTTC	CASSQALGGDEQYF
TRBV9	once	TRBJ1-6	.	TGTGCCAGCAGCGTAGGACCTGACAGGAATAATTCACCCCTCCACTTT	CASSVGPDRNNSPLHF
TRBV11-3	.	TRBJ2-7	.	TGTGCCAGCAGCTTAGATCGATACGAGCAGTACTTC	CASSLDRYEQYF
TRBV4-2	.	TRBJ2-7	TRBD1	TGTGCCAGCAGCCAGGCCCGGGACAGGGGGAGTGGCTACGAGCAGTACTTC	CASSQARDRGSGYEQYF
TRBV14	.	TRBJ1-3	.	TGTGCCAGCAGCCACAACCGGGACTCAGCTGGAAACACCATATATTTT	CASSHNRDSAGNTIYF
TRBV6-5	.	TRBJ2-2	TRBD1	TGTGCCAGCAGCAAGACAGGGAATGTCGGGGAGCTGTTTTTT	CASSKTGNVGELFF
TRBV6-5	.	TRBJ2-7	TRBD1	TGTGCCAGCATGGACAGGGGGGTAGCCACCTACGAGCAGTACTTC	CASMDRGVATYEQYF
TRBV6-5	.	TRBJ2-1	.	TGTGCCAGTAGGGGGGACACCGATGAGCAGTTCTTC	CASRGDTDEQFF
TRBV4-1	.	TRBJ2-7	TRBD2	TGCGCCAGCAGCCGATTAGCGGGAGGGAAGGACGAGCAGTACTTC	CASSRLAGGKDEQYF
TRBV29-1	.	TRBJ2-1	.	TGCAGCGTTGTTCCGGCAGGGCTACAGGGTGAGCAGTTCTTC	CSVVPAGLQGEQFF
TRBV18	.	TRBJ1-6	TRBD1	TGTGCCAGCTCGCGGGGACAGGGGGTCTTACCCCTCCACTTT	CASSRGQGVLPLHF
TRBV28	.	TRBJ2-5	.	TGTGCCAGCAGCAAAGCGGGGACAAGTCAAGAGACCCAGTACTTC	CASSKAGTSQETQYF
TRBV6-5	.	TRBJ2-5	TRBD2	TGTGCCAGCAGGGCGAGTGTAGCGGGCCAAGAGACCCAGTACTTC	CASRASVAGQETQYF
TRBV6-5	.	TRBJ2-6	.	TGTGCCAGCAACAACAGGGCGGCTGGGGCCAACGTCCTGACTTTC	CASNNRAAGANVLTF
TRBV5-1	.	TRBJ2-1	.	TGCGCCAGCAGACCCTTGGAGAGCTACAATGAGCAGTTCTTC	CASRPLESYNEQFF
TRBV18	.	TRBJ2-5	TRBD1	TGTGCCAGCTCACCACCAGGGACAGGGGCGAAAAAGACCCAGTACTTC	CASSPPGTGAKKTQYF
TRBV13	.	TRBJ2-2	.	TGTGCCAGCAGCTTAGGCCAGAGGGACACCGGGGAGCTGTTTTTT	CASSLGQRDTGELFF
TRBV4-3	.	TRBJ2-7	TRBD2	TGCGCCAGCAGCCAAAACCCGCCGGGGGGTCTCTTTTACGAGCAGTACTTC	CASSQNPPGGLFYEQYF
TRBV11-3	.	TRBJ2-7	.	TGTGCCAGCAGCCGTCGGGACAACTACGAGCAGTACTTC	CASSRRDNYEQYF
TRBV2	.	TRBJ2-1	TRBD2	TGTGCCAGCAGTGAGACAGGACTAGCGGGAGGGTATGAGCAGTTCTTC	CASSETGLAGGYEQFF
TRBV21-1	.	TRBJ1-2	.	TGTGCCAGCAGTAGAATCCCAGGGGGGTTCGGTGGCTACACCTTC	CASSRIPGGFGGYTF
TRBV28	.	TRBJ2-1	.	TGTGCCAGCCGTTTAAGACCGCGGGAGCAGTTCTTC	CASRLRPREQFF
TRBV4-2	.	TRBJ1-2	.	TGTGCCAGCAGCCAAGTGACGGGGGGCAGTTATGGCTATGGCTACACCTTC	CASSQVTGGSYGYGYTF
TRBV4-1	once	TRBJ1-5	TRBD1	TGCGCCAGCAGCCACATCGACAGGGGAAGCGGTCAGCCCCAGCATTTT	CASSHIDRGSGQPQHF
TRBV19	few	TRBJ2-3	TRBD2	TGTGCCAGTAGTCTCATGGGGGGGGTTTCAGCAGATACGCAGTATTTT	CASSLMGGVSADTQYF
TRBV6-6	few	TRBJ2-2	.	TGTGCCAGCAGTTGGTCTAGCGACGCCGGGGAGCTGTTTTTT	CASSWSSDAGELFF
TRBV7-8	.	TRBJ1-1	.	TGTGCCAGCAGCTTAGTCGGCGGGCTCTCAAGAAACACTGAAGCTTTCTTT	CASSLVGGLSRNTEAFF
TRBV5-6	.	TRBJ1-6	.	TGTGCCAGCAGCGACGGTGGGGGGAGGCTCCCCCTCCACTTT	CASSDGGGRLPLHF
TRBV2	once	TRBJ1-2	TRBD1	TGTGCCAGCAGTTCAGGGGGATTCTATGGCTACACCTTC	CASSSGGFYGYTF
TRBV28	.	TRBJ2-7	.	TGTGCCAGCAGTATCCGGGGAGAGGAGTACTTC	CASSIRGEEYF
TRBV3-1/TRBV3-2	.	TRBJ2-7	.	TGTGCCAGCAGCCAAGATCTATTAGGCGCGCAGTACTTC	CASSQDLLGAQYF
TRBV28	.	TRBJ2-7	TRBD2	TGTGCCAGCAGTTTATCGGGCGGGGGCTACGAGCAGTACTTC	CASSLSGGGYEQYF
TRBV2	.	TRBJ2-3	TRBD2	TGTGCCAGCAGGGGGACTAGCGGCACAGATACGCAGTATTTT	CASRGTSGTDTQYF
TRBV7-9	.	TRBJ1-1	.	TGTGCCAGCAGCTTTGGGGGACTCGTTATGAACACTGAAGCTTTCTTT	CASSFGGLVMNTEAFF
TRBV2	.	TRBJ1-1	.	TGTGCCAGCAGTGATCTCGGCAGAGCTAACACTGAAGCTTTCTTT	CASSDLGRANTEAFF
TRBV7-9	.	TRBJ1-6	.	TGTGCCAGCAGCCGCTTAGGGGGGATCGATTCACCCCTCCACTTT	CASSRLGGIDSPLHF
TRBV5-4	.	TRBJ2-7	.	TGTGCCAGCAGCTTGGCTCGCGACTCCTACGAGCAGTACTTC	CASSLARDSYEQYF
TRBV30	.	TRBJ1-4	.	TGTGCGGAACATTCAACTAATGAAAAACTGTTTTTT	CAEHSTNEKLFF
TRBV28	once	TRBJ1-5	TRBD1	TGTGCCAGCAGTTTGCCGGGACAGGGGTTTCGGAATAGCAATCAGCCCCAGCATTTT	CASSLPGQGFRNSNQPQHF
TRBV18	.	TRBJ2-7	.	TGTGCCAGCTCCGGCGGACTACATAACTACGAGCAGTACTTC	CASSGGLHNYEQYF
TRBV19	.	TRBJ1-1	.	TGTGCCAGTAGTACCGGGTTAAAACTTCGGGACAAGACCGGCACTGAAGCTTTCTTT	CASSTGLKLRDKTGTEAFF
TRBV5-1	.	TRBJ2-1	.	TGCGCCAGCAGCTTAGGGGGGCTGACCTACAATGAGCAGTTCTTC	CASSLGGLTYNEQFF
TRBV19	.	TRBJ2-7	TRBD1	TGTGCCAGTAGTGAACAGGGGACCGAGCAGTACTTC	CASSEQGTEQYF
TRBV13	.	TRBJ2-3	TRBD2	TGTGCCAGCAGCTTAGAGGCGGGAGTGACAGATACGCAGTATTTT	CASSLEAGVTDTQYF
TRBV3-1/TRBV3-2	.	TRBJ2-2	TRBD2	TGTGCCAGCAGCCAAGATCGGACTAGCCGGAACACCGGGGAGCTGTTTTTT	CASSQDRTSRNTGELFF
TRBV6-2/TRBV6-3	.	TRBJ1-5	.	TGTGCCAGCAGTTATCAGGCAGGGCTCAATCAGCCCCAGCATTTT	CASSYQAGLNQPQHF
TRBV11-1	.	TRBJ2-7	.	TGTGCCAGCAGCTTAGGGACGCAGAGCTCCTACGAGCAGTACTTC	CASSLGTQSSYEQYF
TRBV3-1/TRBV3-2	.	TRBJ2-5	.	TGTGCCAGCAGGTCGGGACAGCGGGGGAAGACCCAGTACTTC	CASRSGQRGKTQYF
TRBV5-1	.	TRBJ1-1	TRBD1	TGCGCCAGCAGCTTGAGGGGGGACAGGGTGGACACTGAAGCTTTCTTT	CASSLRGDRVDTEAFF
TRBV14	.	TRBJ2-7	.	TGTGCCAGCAGCCAAGGAGGGACAAGTCACTTC	CASSQGGTSHF
TRBV19	.	TRBJ1-5	TRBD1	TGTGCCAGTAGTATTCGACAGGGGGCGAGGGACAATCAGCCCCAGCATTTT	CASSIRQGARDNQPQHF
TRBV5-1	.	TRBJ2-3	.	TGCGCCAGCAGTTTTGGGGAAGATACGCAGTATTTT	CASSFGEDTQYF
TRBV29-1	.	TRBJ2-3	.	TGCAGCGTTGCCCCCGGGGGTAGGACAGATACGCAGTATTTT	CSVAPGGRTDTQYF
TRBV7-9	.	TRBJ2-3	.	TGTGCCAGCAGCTTGGCTATGGGCAGAACAGATACGCAGTATTTT	CASSLAMGRTDTQYF
TRBV27	.	TRBJ2-5	TRBD1	TGTGCCAGCAGTTTTGGGGACAGGGGCCAAGAGACCCAGTACTTC	CASSFGDRGQETQYF
TRBV10-3	.	TRBJ2-1	.	TGTGCCATCAGTGCCAGTGGGGGCTCCTACAATGAGCAGTTCTTC	CAISASGGSYNEQFF
TRBV5-1	.	TRBJ2-2	TRBD1	TGCGCCAGCAGCTTGGGACAGGGGGTCGGGGAGCTGTTTTTT	CASSLGQGVGELFF
TRBV5-1	.	TRBJ2-5	.	TGCGCCAGCAGCCCGTGGACGGATCAAGAGACCCAGTACTTC	CASSPWTDQETQYF